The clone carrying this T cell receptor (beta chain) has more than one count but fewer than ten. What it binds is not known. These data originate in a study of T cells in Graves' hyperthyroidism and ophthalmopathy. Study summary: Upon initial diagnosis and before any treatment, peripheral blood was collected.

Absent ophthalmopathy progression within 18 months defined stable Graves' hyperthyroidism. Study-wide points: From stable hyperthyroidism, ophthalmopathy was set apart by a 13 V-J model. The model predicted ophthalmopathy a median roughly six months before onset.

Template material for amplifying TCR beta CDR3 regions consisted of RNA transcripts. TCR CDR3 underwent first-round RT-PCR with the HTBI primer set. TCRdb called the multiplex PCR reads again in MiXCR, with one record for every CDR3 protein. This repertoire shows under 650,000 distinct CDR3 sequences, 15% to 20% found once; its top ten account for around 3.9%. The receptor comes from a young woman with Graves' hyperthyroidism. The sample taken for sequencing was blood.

CDR3 sequence: CASSFDRYQETQYF. The CDR3 DNA follows: TGTGCCAGCAGCTTCGACAGGTACCAAGAGACCCAGTACTTC. The chain links TRBV7-2 to TRBJ2-5; D possibly corresponds to TRBD1 (6 bases). The germline CDR1 and CDR2 sequences are SGHTA and FQGNSA. CDR3 size: 14 residues. Trimming removed 3 bases at V and 0 bases at J, with 8 bases between.